One T cell receptor (beta chain) is described in this entry. What it recognizes is unknown. The CDR3 consists of 14 residues. Germline values: CDR1 SEHNR, CDR2 FQNEAQ (reference sequence). Trimming removed 5 bases from V and 4 bases from J; junction bases left unmatched: 6. The data were obtained in a study of cytomegalovirus exposure and HLA in healthy donors. Broader study findings: Rarity held for most TCR sequences, but there were some public TCRs that occurred in many donors. Most CMV-associated TCR beta chains appeared HLA-restricted in a later analysis. An Asian-associated ancestry cluster reportedly showed fewer N-insertions than the approximately 620-donor mean in a later analysis.

Vbeta (60) and Jbeta (13) primers were used in the PCR. Here immunoSEQ multiplex PCR was the method, and the copy in TCRdb shows in-frame clones only, minus some. Of roughly 180,000 clones listed, roughly 85% are singletons. Sequencing was carried out using PBMCs. The chain couples TRBV7-9 to TRBJ1-1, with 8 bases fitting TRBD1. The origin of this receptor is a man younger than 35 in good health and CMV-seropositive. CDR3 sequence: CASSLQGGSTEAFF. The CDR3 coding sequence is TGTGCCAGCAGCCTACAGGGGGGGAGCACTGAAGCTTTCTTT.